Shown below are 6 T cell receptor beta chains from a single sample sequenced in a study of T cell responses to AZD1222 COVID-19 vaccine. Profiled with immunoSEQ multiplex PCR; TCRdb holds only in-frame clones, not every one. Counted here are 150,000 to 200,000 clones, 94% occurring once; the ten biggest clones make up roughly 8.4%. Sequenced material: peripheral blood, taken on day 0 of AZD1222 vaccination. These receptor sequences come from an adult in good health.

The V gene is TRBV3-1 (or the pseudogene TRBV3-2), the J gene TRBJ2-7; D possibly corresponds to TRBD2 (6 bases). CDR1 and CDR2 (germline): LGHDT, YNNKEL (reference sequence). V was trimmed by 4 bases and J by 2 bases, leaving 15 bases between them. This CDR3 has 15 residues. In nucleotides, the CDR3 is TGTGCCAGCAGCCCCCGGGGGACTTCACCCTACGAGCAGTACTTC. Its translation: CASSPRGTSPYEQYF.

The chain couples TRBV13 to TRBJ1-2; D not certain. This CDR3 is 13 amino acids long. The V gene lost 2 bases and the J gene lost 8 bases, with 12 bases spanning the gap. Germline CDR1 is PRHDT and CDR2 is FYEKMQ (reference sequence). The CDR3 sequence: CASSLTWSRGYTF. In DNA form, the CDR3 reads TGTGCCAGCAGCTTAACTTGGAGTAGAGGCTACACCTTC.

The chain carries TRBV6-2 or TRBV6-3 and TRBJ2-7; possible D gene TRBD2, 5 bases. Deletions cut 5 bases from V and 3 bases from J, with 14 bases between. The CDR3 is 14 residues long. Germline V CDR1 and CDR2: MNHEY, SVGEGT. This CDR3 is CASSTSSVRYEQYF. The CDR3 nucleotides read TGTGCCAGCAGTACGAGTAGCGTGCGCTACGAGCAGTACTTC.

The rearrangement joins TRBV7-2 to TRBJ1-2, with D maybe TRBD1 (5 bases). The V gene's germline CDR1 is SGHTA and CDR2 FQGNSA. The CDR3 is made up of 15 amino acids. V was trimmed by 5 bases and J by 2 bases, leaving 15 bases between them. CDR3 sequence: CASSPPGRLNYGYTF. CDR3 DNA: TGTGCCAGCAGCCCACCGGGGCGCCTAAACTATGGCTACACCTTC. Filled out from reference TRBV7-2 and TRBJ1-2, the complete variable domain reads GAGVSQSPSNKVTEKGKDVELRCDPISGHTALYWYRQSLGQGLEFLIYFQGNSAPDKSGLPSDRFSAERTGGSVSTLTIQRTQQEDSAVYLCASSPPGRLNYGYTFGSGTRLTVV.

V is TRBV28 and J is TRBJ1-6, with 8 bases aligning to TRBD1. The V gene end was trimmed by 6 bases and the J gene end by 8 bases; junction bases not matched to a gene: 12. The CDR3 has 16 amino acids. Germline V gene sequence: CDR1 MDHEN, CDR2 SYDVKM. The CDR3 DNA reads as TGTGCCAGCAGCTTGACAGGGGTACCCTTCGATTCACCCCTCCACTTT. Encoded protein: CASSLTGVPFDSPLHF. Using reference TRBV28 and TRBJ1-6 for the parts outside the CDR3, the full variable domain is DVKVTQSSRYLVKRTGEKVFLECVQDMDHENMFWYRQDPGLGLRLIYFSYDVKMKEKGDIPEGYSVSREKKERFSLILESASTNQTSMYLCASSLTGVPFDSPLHFGNGTRLTVT.

The chain carries TRBV10-3 and TRBJ2-7; D is unclear. V lost 0 bases and J 0 bases, leaving 9 bases between the germline ends. The CDR3 has 15 amino acids. Germline V gene lookup returns CDR1 ENHRY and CDR2 SYGVKD. The CDR3 nucleotides are TGTGCCATCAGTGAGTCGGTTACCAACTCCTACGAGCAGTACTTC. This encodes CAISESVTNSYEQYF.